This record looks at one T cell receptor beta chain sequence and its context. Its antigen is undetermined. This sample stems from a study of T cells after yellow fever vaccination. General study findings and limits: Most primary-vaccination clones reappeared after the booster (approximately 95% CD4, 75% to 90% CD8). Sorted repertoires could include abundant contaminating clonotypes from bulk cells. The secondary response peaked faster, at day 5 versus 15, but was weaker.

A 5'RACE template-switching step, the method used to make TCR cDNA, added a universal primer site and UMIs. TCRdb reanalysed the 5' RACE reads using MiXCR and keeps one entry per CDR3 protein. The sample has approximately 580,000 distinct CDR3 sequences, less than 20% seen once. CDR3 length equals 12 residues. The V and J ends lost 3 bases and 9 bases respectively, with 9 bases between them. CDR1 is SGHAT and CDR2 is FQNNGV in the germline V gene. The TCR was taken from a man between 18 and 35 years old who received the YFV17D yellow fever vaccine. Source: PBMCs, taken 5 to 6 days after the first yellow fever vaccination. J is TRBJ2-1 and V is TRBV11-2; D uncertain. CDR3 in amino acids: CASSFGRSEQFF. CDR3 in DNA: TGTGCCAGCAGCTTCGGACGGAGTGAGCAGTTCTTC.